These 20 T cell receptor beta chains originate from one sample sequenced in a study of glioma-infiltrating T cells. TCR alpha and beta CDR3 regions were amplified from RNA using iRepertoire nested multiplex PCR. TCRdb re-derived calls from the multiplex PCR reads in MiXCR, one entry per CDR3 protein. The repertoire holds about 3,400 distinct CDR3 sequences, with about 86% as singletons. The sequenced sample consisted of glioma tissue, nonneoplastic brain tissue, or PBMCs (not recorded which). These receptors were obtained from a human donor with low-grade glioma or glioblastoma, undergoing nonglioma brain surgery, or in good health (not recorded which).

With respect to this clonotype: This beta chain turned up in a library designed for alpha chains; as an off-target read, its abundance says little. The rearrangement joins TRBV20-1 to TRBJ2-3; 13 nucleotides align to TRBD2. Germline CDR1 reads DFQATT; CDR2 reads SNEGSKA (reference sequence). V lost 4 bases to trimming and J lost 6 bases; unmatched junction nucleotides: 4. The CDR3 loop spans 14 amino acids. The CDR3 coding sequence is TGCAGTGCTACCACTAGCGGGAGGGCCGATACGCAGTATTTT. Translated, it gives CSATTSGRADTQYF.

About this clonotype: This beta chain is an unintended read in a library built for alpha chains; its size means little. The chain recombines TRBV28 with TRBJ2-5, with D perhaps given as TRBD1 or TRBD2 (7 bases each). CDR3 length: 15 residues. Deletions cut 2 bases from V and 4 bases from J, with 14 bases between. The germline V gene encodes CDR1 MDHEN and CDR2 SYDVKM. CDR3 region: CASSLQGGIVETQYF. The CDR3 DNA sequence: TGTGCCAGCAGTTTACAGGGGGGGATAGTAGAGACCCAGTACTTC.

About this clonotype: The library was designed around alpha chains, so this beta chain is a stray read whose abundance carries little weight. The rearrangement links TRBV20-1 to TRBJ1-5; 8 positions agree with TRBD1. Germline V gene sequence: CDR1 DFQATT, CDR2 SNEGSKA (reference sequence). The CDR3 loop spans 15 amino acids. V lost 6 bases and J lost 2; bases outside the gene matches: 9. CDR3 in DNA: TGCAGTGCGGGAGACAGGGGCGCAGGCAATCAGCCCCAGCATTTT. The encoded protein is CSAGDRGAGNQPQHF.

In regard to this clonotype: Little can be read into the size of this beta chain, an off-target read in a library designed for alpha chains. The CDR3 loop reads CASSEGRSYEQYF. The DNA for the CDR3 is TGTGCCAGCAGTGAAGGCAGATCCTACGAGCAGTACTTC. The rearrangement links TRBV6-1 to TRBJ2-7; D ambiguous. Germline CDR1 is MNHNS and CDR2 is SASEGT. V was pared by 1 base and J by 1 base, with 5 bases between. This CDR3 is built from 13 residues.

On this clonotype: This beta chain is an off-target read within a library intended for alpha chains, so its frequency means little. V gene TRBV11-1 combines with J gene TRBJ2-7; TRBD1 agrees at 7 bases. The CDR3 is 12 residues long. The germline V gene encodes CDR1 SGHAT and CDR2 FQDESV (reference sequence). V was pared by 5 bases and J by 5 bases, with 3 bases of the junction left unmatched. CDR3 loop: CASSPDRDEQYF. CDR3 sequence (DNA): TGTGCCAGCAGCCCCGACAGGGACGAGCAGTACTTC. Supplemented by reference TRBV11-1 and TRBJ2-7, the full variable domain reads EAEVAQSPRYKITEKSQAVAFWCDPISGHATLYWYRQILGQGPELLVQFQDESVVDDSQLPKDRFSAERLKGVDSTLKIQPAELGDSAMYLCASSPDRDEQYFGPGTRLTVT.

Notes on this clonotype: Being off target in a library aimed at alpha chains, this beta chain has a size of little meaning. The chain uses TRBV6-1 and TRBJ2-1, with D uncertain. V lost 6 bases and J 6 bases, leaving 15 bases between the germline ends. The V gene's germline CDR1 is MNHNS and CDR2 SASEGT. This CDR3 has 14 amino acids. The CDR3 protein is CASRNYISVNEQFF. The DNA for the CDR3 is TGTGCCAGCAGGAATTATATATCGGTCAATGAGCAGTTCTTC.

On this clonotype: This beta chain is off target for a library built for alpha chains, so its abundance means little. The chain links TRBV15 to TRBJ2-1, with TRBD2 identical over 8 bases. The germline V gene has CDR1 LNHNV and CDR2 YYDKDF (reference sequence). This CDR3 spans 15 amino acids. The V and J ends lost 6 bases and 6 bases, in that order; junction bases with no gene match: 10. Here the CDR3 DNA reads TGTGCCACCAGGACCGGGACTAGATGGAGCAATGAGCAGTTCTTC. Protein product: CATRTGTRWSNEQFF.

As to this clonotype: Little can be read into the size of this beta chain, an off-target read in a library designed for alpha chains. The chain carries TRBV20-1 and TRBJ2-7; 7 positions agree with TRBD2. V was pared by 3 bases and J by 2 bases, with 4 bases of the junction left unmatched. This CDR3 has 13 residues. Per germline, CDR1 DFQATT and CDR2 SNEGSKA (reference sequence). The CDR3 sequence: CSASGRSPYEQYF. CDR3 sequence (DNA): TGCAGTGCTAGCGGGAGGAGCCCCTACGAGCAGTACTTC.

On this clonotype: As an off-target read in a library built for alpha chains, this beta chain has a frequency of little significance. J is TRBJ2-1 and V is TRBV7-2, with D perhaps being TRBD1 or TRBD2 (5 bases each). The CDR3 loop spans 13 amino acids. V was trimmed by 4 bases and J by 5 bases, leaving 9 bases between them. Germline V lookup: CDR1 SGHTA, CDR2 FQGNSA. The CDR3 protein is CASSSGRNNEQFF. The CDR3 DNA sequence: TGTGCCAGCAGCTCGGGACGGAACAATGAGCAGTTCTTC.

Comments on this clonotype: Being off target in a library aimed at alpha chains, this beta chain has a size of little meaning. The CDR3, as DNA: TGTGCCAGCAGTTACTTGCGGACATCCTATGGCTACACCTTC. Its translation is CASSYLRTSYGYTF. This chain uses TRBV6-6 with TRBJ1-2; maybe TRBD1 (5 bases). The V gene's germline CDR1 is MNHNY and CDR2 SVGAGI (reference sequence). The CDR3 has 14 residues. V lost 1 base and J 4 bases, leaving 10 bases between the germline ends.

Remarks on this clonotype: This beta chain came through as a stray read in a library set up for alpha chains, and its size says little. The chain combines TRBV7-2 with TRBJ2-2, with D perhaps given as TRBD1 or TRBD2 (5 bases each). This CDR3 contains 14 residues. The ends were cut back, 5 bases at V and 4 bases at J, with 11 bases in the middle. Per germline, CDR1 SGHTA and CDR2 FQGNSA. CDR3 bases: TGTGCCAGCAGCACGGGACGGGGCACCGGGGAGCTGTTTTTT. It codes for CASSTGRGTGELFF.

On this clonotype itself: As an off-target read in a library built for alpha chains, this beta chain has a frequency of little significance. The V and J genes are TRBV6-2 or TRBV6-3 and TRBJ1-1, with 8 bases aligning to TRBD1. The CDR3 is made up of 14 amino acids. The V gene end was trimmed by 7 bases and the J gene end by 3 bases; junction bases not matched to a gene: 7. In germline, CDR1 is MNHEY, CDR2 SVGEGT. The CDR3 loop is CASTDRQGYTEAFF. The CDR3 coding sequence is TGTGCCAGCACCGACCGACAGGGGTACACTGAAGCTTTCTTT.

Concerning this clonotype: Little can be read into the size of this beta chain, an off-target read in a library designed for alpha chains. The CDR3 sequence: CSVRPGSPRDTQYF. As DNA, the CDR3 is TGCAGCGTGAGACCCGGGAGTCCACGGGATACGCAGTATTTT. V usage is TRBV29-1 and J usage is TRBJ2-3; a weak D match, TRBD2 (6 bases). V lost 6 bases, J lost 6 bases, and 19 bases lay in between. The CDR3 totals 14 residues. Germline V CDR1 and CDR2: SQVTM, ANQGSEA.

As regards this clonotype: Since it is a stray read in a library aimed at alpha chains, this beta chain has a size that is not meaningful. The genes are TRBV7-2 and TRBJ2-7; the D gene could be TRBD1 or TRBD2 (5 bases each). With 3 bases removed from V and 6 bases from J, the gap between germline ends came to 15 bases. The CDR3 length is 14 residues. Germline V gene lookup returns CDR1 SGHTA and CDR2 FQGNSA. The CDR3 sequence is CASSLAGTSPEQYF. The CDR3 DNA is TGTGCCAGCAGCTTGGCCGGGACCTCACCCGAGCAGTACTTC.

With regard to this clonotype: In a library made to pick up alpha chains, this beta chain is a stray read with a size that means little. The V and J genes are TRBV6-1 and TRBJ1-2, with TRBD1 matching 9 bases. The CDR3 is made up of 14 amino acids. The V gene end was trimmed by 6 bases and the J gene end by 8 bases; junction bases not matched to a gene: 10. Germline V CDR1 and CDR2: MNHNS, SASEGT. The CDR3 DNA is TGTGCCAGCAGCCGATCGGGACAGGGAGTCGGCTACACCTTC. Encoded protein: CASSRSGQGVGYTF.

To note about this clonotype: This beta chain is a stray sequence in a library constructed for alpha chains; its clone size is not meaningful. V usage is TRBV27 and J usage is TRBJ2-5; TRBD2 is a possible D gene (6 bases). CDR1 and CDR2 from the germline V gene are MNHEY and SMNVEV (reference sequence). This CDR3 spans 14 amino acids. The V gene lost 7 bases and the J gene lost 4 bases, with 16 bases spanning the gap. As DNA, the CDR3 is TGTGCCAGCACCCATGTGGGGGGTGGAGAGACCCAGTACTTC. This gives the protein CASTHVGGGETQYF.

A word on this clonotype: At one end, the junction sequence differs from germline, possibly due to a read error. This beta chain appears as a stray read in a library generated for alpha chains; its size is not informative. The V gene is TRBV6-2 or TRBV6-3, the J gene TRBJ2-1; 10 bases are a match to TRBD2. The CDR3 is made up of 17 amino acids. CDR1 is MNHEY and CDR2 is SVGEGT in the germline V gene. Written as DNA, the CDR3 is TGTGCCAGCAGTCCCCAATACCGGACTAGCGGCTACAATGAGCAGTTCTTT. Translating gives CASSPQYRTSGYNEQFF.

Regarding this clonotype: The library was built for alpha chains, so this beta chain is an off-target read and its size means little. CDR3 nucleotide sequence: TGTGCCAGCAGCCAAACGACAGGGAGACGCACAGATACGCAGTATTTT. Protein: CASSQTTGRRTDTQYF. The chain couples TRBV27 to TRBJ2-3; 7 nucleotides align to TRBD1. The CDR3 is 16 residues long. With V trimmed by 6 bases and J by 1 base, 10 bases remained unmatched. Germline V CDR1 and CDR2: MNHEY, SMNVEV (reference sequence).

For this clonotype: The library was prepared for alpha chains; this beta chain is a stray read, so its frequency means little. The rearrangement links TRBV24-1 to TRBJ1-5; unclear D gene. CDR3 length equals 16 residues. CDR1 is KGHDR and CDR2 is SFDVKD in the germline V gene. The V and J ends lost 7 bases and 0 bases respectively, with 15 bases between them. CDR3 DNA sequence: TGTGCCACCAGCATAACCCGGGAGACTAGCAATCAGCCCCAGCATTTT. Its protein is CATSITRETSNQPQHF.

Worth noting for this clonotype: This beta chain came through as a stray read in a library set up for alpha chains, and its size says little. The genes are TRBV20-1 and TRBJ1-5; maybe TRBD1 (5 bases). Germline V lookup: CDR1 DFQATT, CDR2 SNEGSKA (reference sequence). With 0 bases removed from V and 6 bases from J, the gap between germline ends came to 15 bases. This CDR3 has 15 residues. The CDR3 DNA follows: TGCAGTGCTAGAGATCTGAGAGGGGCAGGTCAGCCCCAGCATTTT. Translating gives CSARDLRGAGQPQHF.